This TCR beta chain was retrieved from a study of long-term antiretroviral therapy in people with HIV. Whole-study results and caveats: Blood obtained between about 2004 and 2018 may reflect older ART regimens.

Trimming took 5 bases from V and 1 from J; bases not matched to a gene: 8. The CDR3 length is 16 residues. In germline, CDR1 is LNHDA, CDR2 SQIVND (reference sequence). Survey-level immunoSEQ v3.0 assays were run. In sequencing, about 40,000-55,000 T-cell genomes per sample were targeted. Produced via immunoSEQ multiplex PCR; TCRdb's table is partial and in-frame only. The sample has 30,000 to 40,000 clones, over 70% seen once. Turning to this clone: Its antigen is not identified.

Samples held roughly 0.85-11 million cryopreserved PBMC, and DNA extraction followed. The receptor was isolated from a woman between 45 and 65 years old with HIV. This chain joins TRBV19 and TRBJ1-2; TRBD1 agrees at 9 bases. This specimen was unsorted PBMCs, taken 3.1 years after starting antiretroviral therapy. The CDR3 coding sequence is TGTGCCAGTAGTTTCCTACAGGGGGCCCGTAACTATGGCTACACCTTC. It translates to CASSFLQGARNYGYTF.